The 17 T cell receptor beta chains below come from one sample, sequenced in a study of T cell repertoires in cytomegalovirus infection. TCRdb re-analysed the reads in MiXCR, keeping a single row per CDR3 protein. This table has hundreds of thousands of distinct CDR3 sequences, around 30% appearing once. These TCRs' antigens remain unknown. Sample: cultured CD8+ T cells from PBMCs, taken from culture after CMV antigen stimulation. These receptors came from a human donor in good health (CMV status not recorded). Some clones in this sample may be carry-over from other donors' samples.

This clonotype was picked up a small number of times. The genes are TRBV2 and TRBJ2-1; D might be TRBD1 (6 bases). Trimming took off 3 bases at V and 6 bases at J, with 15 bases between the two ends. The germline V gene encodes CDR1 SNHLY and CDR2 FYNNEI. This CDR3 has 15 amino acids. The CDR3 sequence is CASSDRWGPLNEQFF. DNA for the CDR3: TGTGCCAGCAGTGACCGGTGGGGGCCTCTCAATGAGCAGTTCTTC.

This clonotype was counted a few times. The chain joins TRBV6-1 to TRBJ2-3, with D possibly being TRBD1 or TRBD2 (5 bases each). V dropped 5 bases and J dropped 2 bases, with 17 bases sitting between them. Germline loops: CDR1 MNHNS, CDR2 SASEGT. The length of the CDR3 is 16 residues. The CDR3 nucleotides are TGTGCCAGCAGTAAAATCCGGGGCAGGCCCACAGATACGCAGTATTTT. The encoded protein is CASSKIRGRPTDTQYF.

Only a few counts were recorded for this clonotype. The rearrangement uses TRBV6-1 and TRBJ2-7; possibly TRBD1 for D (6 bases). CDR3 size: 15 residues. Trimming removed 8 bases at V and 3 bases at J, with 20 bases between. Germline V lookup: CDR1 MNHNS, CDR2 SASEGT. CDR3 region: CASGPGHQINYEQYF. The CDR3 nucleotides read TGTGCCAGCGGTCCGGGACACCAGATAAACTACGAGCAGTACTTC.

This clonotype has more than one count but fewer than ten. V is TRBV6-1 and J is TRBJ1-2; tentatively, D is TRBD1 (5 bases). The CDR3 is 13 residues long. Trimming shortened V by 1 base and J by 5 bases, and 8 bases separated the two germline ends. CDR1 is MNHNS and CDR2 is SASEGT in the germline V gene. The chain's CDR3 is CASSEEGRYGYTF. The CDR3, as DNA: TGTGCCAGCAGTGAAGAGGGACGGTATGGCTACACCTTC.

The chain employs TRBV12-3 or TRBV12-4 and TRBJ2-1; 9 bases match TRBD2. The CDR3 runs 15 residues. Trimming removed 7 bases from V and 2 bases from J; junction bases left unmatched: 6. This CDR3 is CASNPLAGPYNEQFF. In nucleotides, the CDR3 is TGTGCCAGCAACCCCCTAGCGGGACCCTACAATGAGCAGTTCTTC.

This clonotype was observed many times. The CDR3 here is CASSPGRGTEAFF. The CDR3, as DNA: TGTGCCAGCAGCCCGGGGAGGGGCACTGAAGCTTTCTTT. The gene calls are TRBV7-6 and TRBJ1-1; possibly TRBD1 for D (5 bases). In germline, CDR1 is SGHVS, CDR2 FNYEAQ. The CDR3 totals 13 residues. V lost 5 bases, J lost 4 bases, and 11 bases lay in between.

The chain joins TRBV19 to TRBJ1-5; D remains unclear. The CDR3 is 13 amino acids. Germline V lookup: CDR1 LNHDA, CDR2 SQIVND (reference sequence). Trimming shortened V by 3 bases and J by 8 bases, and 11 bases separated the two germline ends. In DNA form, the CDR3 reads TGTGCCAGTAGTATTTCTGGGTGGGAGCCCCAGCATTTT. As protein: CASSISGWEPQHF.

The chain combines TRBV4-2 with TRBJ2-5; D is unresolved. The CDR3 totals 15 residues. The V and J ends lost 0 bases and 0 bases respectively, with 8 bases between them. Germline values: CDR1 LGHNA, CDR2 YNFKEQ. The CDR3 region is CASSQDFVHQETQYF. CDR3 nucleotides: TGTGCCAGCAGCCAAGATTTCGTCCACCAAGAGACCCAGTACTTC.

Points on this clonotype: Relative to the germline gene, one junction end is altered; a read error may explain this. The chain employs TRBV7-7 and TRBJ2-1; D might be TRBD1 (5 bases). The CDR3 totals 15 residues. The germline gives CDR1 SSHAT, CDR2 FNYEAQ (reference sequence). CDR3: CASSSAPRGYNEQFF. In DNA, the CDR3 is TGTGCTAGCAGTTCAGCCCCAAGGGGCTACAATGAGCAGTTCTTC. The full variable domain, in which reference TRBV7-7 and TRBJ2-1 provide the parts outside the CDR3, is GAGVSQSPRYKVTKRGQDVTLRCDPISSHATLYWYQQALGQGPEFLTYFNYEAQPDKSGLPSDRFSAERPEGSISTLTIQRTEQRDSAMYRCASSSAPRGYNEQFFGPGTRLTVL.

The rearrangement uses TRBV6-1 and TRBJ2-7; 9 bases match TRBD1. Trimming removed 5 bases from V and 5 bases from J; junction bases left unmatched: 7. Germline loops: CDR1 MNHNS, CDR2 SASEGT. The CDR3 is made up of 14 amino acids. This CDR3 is CASSSGQGFNEQYF. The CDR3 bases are TGTGCCAGCAGTTCCGGACAGGGGTTCAACGAGCAGTACTTC.

For the CDR3, the DNA is TGTGCCAGCAGTTACTCGTCTTTCGTGCAGTACGTC. Amino acids: CASSYSSFVQYV. This rearrangement joins TRBV6-2 or TRBV6-3 to TRBJ2-7; D gene uncertain. Germline CDR1 is MNHEY and CDR2 is SVGEGT. V gave up 0 bases and J gave up 9 bases, with 9 bases separating them. The CDR3 has 12 amino acids.

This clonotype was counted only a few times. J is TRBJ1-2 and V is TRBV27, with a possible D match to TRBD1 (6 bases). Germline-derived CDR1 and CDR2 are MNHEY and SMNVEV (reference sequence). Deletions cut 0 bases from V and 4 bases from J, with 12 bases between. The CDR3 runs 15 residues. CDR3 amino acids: CASSLSGGRFYGYTF. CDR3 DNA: TGTGCCAGCAGTTTATCTGGGGGGCGCTTCTATGGCTACACCTTC.

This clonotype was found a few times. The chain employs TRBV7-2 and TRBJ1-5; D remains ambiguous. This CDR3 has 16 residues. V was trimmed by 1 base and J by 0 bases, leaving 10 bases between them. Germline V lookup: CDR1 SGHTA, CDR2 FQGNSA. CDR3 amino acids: CASSLVGRYSNQPQHF. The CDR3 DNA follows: TGTGCCAGCAGCTTAGTCGGCAGGTATAGCAATCAGCCCCAGCATTTT.

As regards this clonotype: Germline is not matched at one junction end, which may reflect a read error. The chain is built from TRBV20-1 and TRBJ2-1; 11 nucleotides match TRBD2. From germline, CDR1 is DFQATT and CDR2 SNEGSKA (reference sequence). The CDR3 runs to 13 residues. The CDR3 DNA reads TGCAGTGCCCTACTTTTTATAGCGGGGGGGCCGCTCTTC. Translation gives CSALLFIAGGPLF.

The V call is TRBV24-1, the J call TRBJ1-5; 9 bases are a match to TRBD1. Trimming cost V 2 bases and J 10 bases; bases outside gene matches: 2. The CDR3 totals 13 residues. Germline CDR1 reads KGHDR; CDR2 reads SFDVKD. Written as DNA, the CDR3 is TGTGCCACCAGTGATTGGACAGGGGAACCCCAGCATTTT. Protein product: CATSDWTGEPQHF.

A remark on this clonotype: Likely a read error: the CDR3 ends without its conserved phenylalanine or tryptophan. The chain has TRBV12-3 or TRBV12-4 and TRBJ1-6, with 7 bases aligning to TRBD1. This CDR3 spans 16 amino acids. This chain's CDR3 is CASTLQGFAYNSPLHV. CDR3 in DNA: TGTGCCAGCACTTTACAGGGGTTCGCATATAATTCACCCCTCCACGTT.

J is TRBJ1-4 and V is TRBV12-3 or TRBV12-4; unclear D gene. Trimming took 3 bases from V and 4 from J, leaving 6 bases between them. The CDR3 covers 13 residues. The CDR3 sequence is CASSFLLNEKLFF. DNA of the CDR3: TGTGCCAGCAGTTTTCTCCTTAATGAAAAACTGTTTTTT.